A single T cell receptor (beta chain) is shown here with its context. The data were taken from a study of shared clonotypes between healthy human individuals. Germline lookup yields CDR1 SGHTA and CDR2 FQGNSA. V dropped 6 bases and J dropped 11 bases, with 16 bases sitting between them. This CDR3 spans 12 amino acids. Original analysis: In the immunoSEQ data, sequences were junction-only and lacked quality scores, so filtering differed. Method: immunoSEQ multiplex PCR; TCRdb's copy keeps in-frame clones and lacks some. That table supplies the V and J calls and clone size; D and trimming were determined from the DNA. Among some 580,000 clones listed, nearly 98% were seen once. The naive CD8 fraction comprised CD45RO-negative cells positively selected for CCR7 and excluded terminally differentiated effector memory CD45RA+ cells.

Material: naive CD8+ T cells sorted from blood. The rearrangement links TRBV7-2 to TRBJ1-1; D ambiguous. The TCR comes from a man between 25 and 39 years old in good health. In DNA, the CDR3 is TGTGCCAGCAGTTCCGTGGCTAGTGGGGCTTTCTTT. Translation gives CASSSVASGAFF. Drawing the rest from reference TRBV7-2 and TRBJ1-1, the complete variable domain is GAGVSQSPSNKVTEKGKDVELRCDPISGHTALYWYRQSLGQGLEFLIYFQGNSAPDKSGLPSDRFSAERTGGSVSTLTIQRTQQEDSAVYLCASSSVASGAFFGQGTRLTVV.